This T cell receptor beta chain was recovered during a study of blood T cell repertoires in COVID-19 (dated by TCRdb to 2018 to 2020). Broadly, across the study: The collaborator samples originated in the United States, Italy and Spain and spanned the acute and convalescent phases of COVID-19. The material from the prospective study consisted of cDNA or gDNA derived from T cells, B-cell-depleted T cells, or PBMCs. The dataset comprised deeply sampled blood TCRbeta repertoires from subjects exposed to, actively infected with, or recovered from COVID-19. A freely available public database, intended as a resource for researchers studying the immune response to SARS-CoV-2, is where the repertoires were released. Samples came from the ongoing ImmuneRACE study (first 160 participants) plus 1,254 subjects from 6 global collaborators. Nearly every sample came with metadata listing a de-identified subject ID, COVID-19 status, age in years and sex. Where HLA class I and class II types were available, the types were taken from metadata supplied by the sample provider, not from assay-based typing. Broader findings and caveats from the paper: The amount of clinical and demographic metadata varied by source and participant and was provided uncurated.

Germline trimming: 4 bases from V, 8 bases from J; junction bases outside gene matches: 7. The CDR3 numbers 15 residues from cysteine through phenylalanine. Left in the record is the CDR3 DNA by itself, 45 bases read in frame from the first base. The germline V gene encodes CDR1 MDHEN and CDR2 SYDVKM. Each collaborating institution followed its own protocols to collect whole blood in K2EDTA tubes. For TCRbeta analysis, collaborators shipped samples as frozen whole blood, isolated PBMCs, or DNA extracted from either of those sample types. The immunoSEQ Assay, a bias-controlled multiplex PCR, was used to amplify TCRbeta CDR3 regions from genomic DNA. On the study's bioinformatics: Nucleated cell counts per sample were estimated from amplification of reference gene primers within the assay. Sequence reads were collapsed and filtered to measure the absolute abundance of every unique TCRbeta CDR3 rearrangement. For each sample, productive Simpson clonality was calculated as the square root of Simpson's diversity index across productive rearrangements. TCRdb took over this immuneACCESS table, retaining in-frame rearrangements with V and J assigned. Such tables are incomplete; in checked studies, under half of the missing clones stem from an unresolved V gene, and the remainder is unexplained. Clone size and the V and J calls come from that table; the DNA yielded D and trimming. The sample includes 90,000 to 120,000 clones, with about 91% observed a single time. The ten biggest clones cover 6.8% of the sample.

Notes on this clone: Its target antigen remains unknown. No much larger clone is present one base from it, and per-base qualities are unavailable.

The TCR sequence derives from a man in his forties or fifties with active or convalescent COVID-19. The specimen was peripheral blood. The rearranged chain carries TRBV28 and TRBJ1-4, with 10 junctional bases fitting TRBD1. The DNA reads TGTGCCAGCAGTTACCTGGGACAGGGGACAGAAAAACTGTTTTTT. This gives the protein CASSYLGQGTEKLFF.